Here is one T cell receptor beta chain with its context. Its matching antigen is unknown. The V end lost 3 bases, the J end lost 6 bases, and 12 bases lay between the germline ends. Germline lookup yields CDR1 KGHSH and CDR2 LQKENI. The CDR3 extends over 13 amino acids. These data are taken from a study of identical twins. The study's findings and limits: Models, which agreed with sharing between unrelated individuals, nonetheless underestimated the out-of-frame TCR alpha sharing seen in monozygotic twins. The presence of invariant MAIT and iNKT cells could partly confound analyses of zero-insertion sequences. Reduced insertions were recorded for abundant cord blood beta clonotypes, with no such pattern in memory repertoires.

Through template switching, a universal primer site was introduced, and the cDNA contained unique molecular identifiers. TCRdb re-called the 5' RACE reads with MiXCR, one entry per CDR3 protein. This table holds roughly 470,000 distinct CDR3 sequences, 13% to 15% found once. Another study also made use of these data, one on yellow fever vaccine responses in identical twins.

The chain joins TRBV18 to TRBJ2-7; unclear D gene. This sequence was found in a woman younger than 35 in good health. What was sequenced was CD4+ T cells sorted from blood. The CDR3 DNA is TGTGCCAGCTCACCCTCGACATCGGTCGAGCAGTACTTC. Encoded protein: CASSPSTSVEQYF.